This T cell receptor beta chain was captured by sequencing in a study of OX40 agonist ivuxolimab in advanced cancers. Study context: The study gave patients intravenous ivuxolimab at 0.01 to 10 mg/kg every 2 weeks. Patients in dose escalation had liver, melanoma, kidney or head and neck cancers.

The assay was immunoSEQ multiplex PCR, and TCRdb's table has in-frame clones only and misses some. The table shows some 50,000 clones, with roughly nine tenths occurring only once. In germline, CDR1 is SGHNT, CDR2 YENEEA. The CDR3 length is 15 residues. Trimming removed 1 base from V and 3 bases from J, with 11 bases in between. This sequence was found in an adult with an advanced solid tumor such as melanoma, head and neck, liver or kidney cancer. The chain employs TRBV11-3 and TRBJ2-3; the D is unclear. This sample comprised CD4+ or CD8+ T cells sorted from blood, obtained in a trial of the OX40 agonist ivuxolimab. The CDR3 loop is CASSLGQSKTDTQYF. The CDR3, as DNA: TGTGCCAGCAGCTTAGGGCAAAGCAAGACAGATACGCAGTATTTT.